The clone carrying this T cell receptor (beta chain) was seen at least ten times. The antigen is not known. This CDR3 spans 12 amino acids. The V gene's germline CDR1 is SGHTA and CDR2 FQGNSA. The germline V and J ends were trimmed by 4 bases and 6 bases, with 9 bases remaining between them. From the reads, TCRdb called clonotypes with MiXCR, one entry per CDR3 protein. The table lists around 440,000 distinct CDR3 sequences, roughly 10% of them singletons. These data come from a study of T cell repertoires in cytomegalovirus infection. For the study at large: CMV infection and matching HLA type were both indicated by public TCR beta signatures. Whole-study findings and limits: The ex vivo response was dominated by HLA-C-restricted CMV-specific TCR beta clonotypes.

The source of this sequence is a human donor in good health (CMV status not recorded). Some clones in this sample may be carry-over from other donors' samples. The chain has TRBV7-2 and TRBJ1-2; tentatively, D is TRBD1 (6 bases). Sequencing was done on a sample of PBMCs. The DNA for the CDR3 is TGTGCCAGCAGCTGGGAGGGGGATGGCTACACCTTC. Encoded protein: CASSWEGDGYTF.